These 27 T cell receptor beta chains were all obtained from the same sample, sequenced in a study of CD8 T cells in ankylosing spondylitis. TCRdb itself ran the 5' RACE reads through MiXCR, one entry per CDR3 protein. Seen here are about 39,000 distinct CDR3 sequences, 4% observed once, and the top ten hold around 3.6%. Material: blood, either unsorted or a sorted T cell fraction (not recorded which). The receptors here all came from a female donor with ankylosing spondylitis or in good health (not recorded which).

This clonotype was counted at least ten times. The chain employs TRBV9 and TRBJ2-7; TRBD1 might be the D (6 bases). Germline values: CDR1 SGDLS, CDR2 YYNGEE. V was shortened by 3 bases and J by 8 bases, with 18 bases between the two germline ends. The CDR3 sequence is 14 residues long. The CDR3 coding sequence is TGTGCCAGCAGCGCCACATCGTCCGGGACACAGCAGTACTTC. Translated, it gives CASSATSSGTQQYF.

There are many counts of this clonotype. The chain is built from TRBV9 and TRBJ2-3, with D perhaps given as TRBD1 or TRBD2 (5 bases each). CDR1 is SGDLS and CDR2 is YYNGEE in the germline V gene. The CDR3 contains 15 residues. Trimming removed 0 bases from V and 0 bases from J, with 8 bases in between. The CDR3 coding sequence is TGTGCCAGCAGCGTAGGGGACCGAAGCACAGATACGCAGTATTTT. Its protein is CASSVGDRSTDTQYF.

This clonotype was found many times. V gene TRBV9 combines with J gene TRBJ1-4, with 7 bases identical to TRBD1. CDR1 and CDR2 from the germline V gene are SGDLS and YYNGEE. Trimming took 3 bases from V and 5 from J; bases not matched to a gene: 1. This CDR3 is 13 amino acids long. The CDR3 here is CASSGQGNEKLFF. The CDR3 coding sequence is TGTGCCAGCAGCGGACAGGGAAATGAAAAACTGTTTTTT.

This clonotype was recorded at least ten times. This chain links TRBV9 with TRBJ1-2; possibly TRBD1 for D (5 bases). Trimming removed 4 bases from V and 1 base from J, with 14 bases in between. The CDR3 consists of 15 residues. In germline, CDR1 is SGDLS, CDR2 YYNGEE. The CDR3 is CASSPSGGVNYGYTF. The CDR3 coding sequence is TGTGCCAGCAGCCCGAGTGGGGGGGTTAACTATGGCTACACCTTC.

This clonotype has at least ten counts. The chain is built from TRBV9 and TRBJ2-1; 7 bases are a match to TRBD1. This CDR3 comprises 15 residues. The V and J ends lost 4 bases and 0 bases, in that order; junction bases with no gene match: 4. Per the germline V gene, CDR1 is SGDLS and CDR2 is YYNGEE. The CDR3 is CASSSGQSSYNEQFF. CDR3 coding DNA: TGTGCCAGCAGCTCGGGACAGAGCTCCTACAATGAGCAGTTCTTC.

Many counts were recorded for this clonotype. The CDR3 loop is CASSEGVGRFMNTEAFF. For the CDR3, the DNA is TGTGCCAGCAGCGAGGGGGTGGGCAGGTTTATGAACACTGAAGCTTTCTTT. The rearrangement links TRBV9 to TRBJ1-1, with a tentative D call TRBD1 (6 bases). The V end was cut by 3 bases, the J end by 0 bases, with 18 bases between. The CDR3 totals 17 residues. Germline lookup yields CDR1 SGDLS and CDR2 YYNGEE.

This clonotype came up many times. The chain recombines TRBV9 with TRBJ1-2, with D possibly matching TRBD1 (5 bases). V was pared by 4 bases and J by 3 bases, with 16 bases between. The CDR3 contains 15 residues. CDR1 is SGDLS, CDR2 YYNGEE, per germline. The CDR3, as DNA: TGTGCCAGCAGCCCCGGAGTACAAGGGGACTATGGCTACACCTTC. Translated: CASSPGVQGDYGYTF.

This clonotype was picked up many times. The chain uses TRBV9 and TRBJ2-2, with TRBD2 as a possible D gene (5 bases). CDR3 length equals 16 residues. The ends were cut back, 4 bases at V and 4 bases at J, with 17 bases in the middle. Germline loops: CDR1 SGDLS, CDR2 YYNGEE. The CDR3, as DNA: TGTGCCAGCAGCCCAACCGTGGGAGCCACCACCGGGGAGCTGTTTTTT. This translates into CASSPTVGATTGELFF. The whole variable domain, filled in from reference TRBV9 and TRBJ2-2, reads DSGVTQTPKHLITATGQRVTLRCSPRSGDLSVYWYQQSLDQGLQFLIQYYNGEERAKGNILERFSAQQFPDLHSELNLSSLELGDSALYFCASSPTVGATTGELFFGEGSRLTVL.

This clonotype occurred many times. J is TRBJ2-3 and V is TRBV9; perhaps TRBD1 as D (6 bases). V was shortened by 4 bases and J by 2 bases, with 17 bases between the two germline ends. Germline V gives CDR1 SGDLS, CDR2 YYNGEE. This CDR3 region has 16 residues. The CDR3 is CASSPVGGLPTDTQYF. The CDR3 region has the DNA TGTGCCAGCAGCCCCGTTGGGGGCCTCCCCACAGATACGCAGTATTTT.

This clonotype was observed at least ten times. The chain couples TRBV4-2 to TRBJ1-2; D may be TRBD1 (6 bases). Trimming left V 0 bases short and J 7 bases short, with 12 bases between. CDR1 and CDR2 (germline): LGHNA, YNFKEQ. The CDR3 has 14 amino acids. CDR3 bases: TGTGCCAGCAGCCAAGATTCAGGGGAAGGTGGCTACACCTTC. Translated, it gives CASSQDSGEGGYTF.

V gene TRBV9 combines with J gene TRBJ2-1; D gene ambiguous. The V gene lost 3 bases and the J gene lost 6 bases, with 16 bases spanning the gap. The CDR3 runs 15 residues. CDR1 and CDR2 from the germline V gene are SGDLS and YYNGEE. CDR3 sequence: CASSAHSPAPNEQFF. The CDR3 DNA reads TGTGCCAGCAGCGCCCACTCGCCCGCCCCCAATGAGCAGTTCTTC.

In DNA, the CDR3 is TGTGCCAGCAGCTCGGGGACATTTACGGAGACCCAGTACTTC. This codes for CASSSGTFTETQYF. The J gene is TRBJ2-5, the V gene TRBV9; tentatively, D is TRBD1 (6 bases). CDR3 length equals 14 residues. Trimming removed 4 bases from V and 5 bases from J, with 15 bases in between. Germline values: CDR1 SGDLS, CDR2 YYNGEE.

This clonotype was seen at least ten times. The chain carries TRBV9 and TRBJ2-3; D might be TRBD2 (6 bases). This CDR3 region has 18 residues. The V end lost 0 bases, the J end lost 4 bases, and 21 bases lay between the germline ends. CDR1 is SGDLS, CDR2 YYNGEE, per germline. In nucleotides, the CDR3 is TGTGCCAGCAGCGTAGACTCGGGTGGCGGGGACCCACCAGATACGCAGTATTTT. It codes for CASSVDSGGGDPPDTQYF.

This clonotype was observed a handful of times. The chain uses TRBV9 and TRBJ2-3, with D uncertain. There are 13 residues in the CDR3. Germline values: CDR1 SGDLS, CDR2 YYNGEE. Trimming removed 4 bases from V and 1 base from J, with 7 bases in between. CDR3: CASSPSGTDTQYF. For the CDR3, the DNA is TGTGCCAGCAGCCCTTCGGGCACAGATACGCAGTATTTT.

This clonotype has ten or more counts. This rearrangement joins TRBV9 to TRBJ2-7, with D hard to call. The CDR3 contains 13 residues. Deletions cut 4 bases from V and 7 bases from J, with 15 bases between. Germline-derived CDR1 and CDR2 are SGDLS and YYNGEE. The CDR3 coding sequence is TGTGCCAGCAGCCGACCTGACGTCGGAGAGCAGTACTTC. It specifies CASSRPDVGEQYF.

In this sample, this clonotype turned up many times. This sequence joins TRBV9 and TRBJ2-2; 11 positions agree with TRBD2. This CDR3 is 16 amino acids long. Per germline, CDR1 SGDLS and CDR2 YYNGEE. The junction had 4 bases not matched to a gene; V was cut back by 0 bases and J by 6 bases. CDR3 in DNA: TGTGCCAGCAGCGTAGTCAGTAGCGGGGGGGCCGGGGAGCTGTTTTTT. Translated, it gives CASSVVSSGGAGELFF.

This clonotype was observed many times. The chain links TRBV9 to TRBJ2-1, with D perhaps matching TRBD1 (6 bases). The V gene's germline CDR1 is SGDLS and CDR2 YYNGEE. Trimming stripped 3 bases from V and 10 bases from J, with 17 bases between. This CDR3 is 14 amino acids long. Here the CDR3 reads CASSAGSTGFEQFF. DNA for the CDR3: TGTGCCAGCAGCGCCGGATCGACAGGCTTCGAGCAGTTCTTC.

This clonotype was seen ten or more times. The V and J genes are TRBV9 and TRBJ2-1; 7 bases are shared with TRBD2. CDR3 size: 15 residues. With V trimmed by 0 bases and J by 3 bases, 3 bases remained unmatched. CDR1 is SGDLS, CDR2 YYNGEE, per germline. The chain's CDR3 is CASSVGASGYNEQFF. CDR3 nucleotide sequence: TGTGCCAGCAGCGTAGGAGCTAGCGGCTACAATGAGCAGTTCTTC.

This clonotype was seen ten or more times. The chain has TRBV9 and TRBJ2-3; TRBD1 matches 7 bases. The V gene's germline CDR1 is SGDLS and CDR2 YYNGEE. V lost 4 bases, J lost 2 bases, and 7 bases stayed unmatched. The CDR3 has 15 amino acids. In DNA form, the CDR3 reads TGTGCCAGCAGCCTAGGACAGGTCCCCACAGATACGCAGTATTTT. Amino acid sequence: CASSLGQVPTDTQYF.

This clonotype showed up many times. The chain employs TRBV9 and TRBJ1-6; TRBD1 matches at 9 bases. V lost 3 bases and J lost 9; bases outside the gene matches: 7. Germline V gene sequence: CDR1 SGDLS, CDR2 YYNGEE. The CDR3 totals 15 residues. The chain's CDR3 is CASSAPGQGFSPLHF. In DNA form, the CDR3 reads TGTGCCAGCAGCGCGCCGGGACAGGGTTTTTCACCCCTCCACTTT.

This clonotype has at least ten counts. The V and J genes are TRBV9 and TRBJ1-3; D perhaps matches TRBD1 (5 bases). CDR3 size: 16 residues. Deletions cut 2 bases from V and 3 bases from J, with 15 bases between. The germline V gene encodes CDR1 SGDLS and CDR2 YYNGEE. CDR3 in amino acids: CASSVGVPEDGNTIYF. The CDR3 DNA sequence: TGTGCCAGCAGCGTGGGGGTCCCAGAGGATGGAAACACCATATATTTT.

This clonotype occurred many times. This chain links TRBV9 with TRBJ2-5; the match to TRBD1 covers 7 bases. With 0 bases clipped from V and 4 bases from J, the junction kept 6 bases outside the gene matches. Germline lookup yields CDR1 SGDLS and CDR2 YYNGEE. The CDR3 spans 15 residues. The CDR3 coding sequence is TGTGCCAGCAGCGTAGAGGGGGCTACCACAGAGACCCAGTACTTC. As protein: CASSVEGATTETQYF.

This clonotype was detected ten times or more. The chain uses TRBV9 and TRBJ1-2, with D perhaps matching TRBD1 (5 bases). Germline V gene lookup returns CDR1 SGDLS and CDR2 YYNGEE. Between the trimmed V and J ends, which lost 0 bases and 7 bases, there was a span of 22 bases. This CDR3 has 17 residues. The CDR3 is CASSVAGRGGEQGGYTF. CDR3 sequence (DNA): TGTGCCAGCAGCGTAGCCGGCCGGGGGGGGGAGCAAGGTGGCTACACCTTC.

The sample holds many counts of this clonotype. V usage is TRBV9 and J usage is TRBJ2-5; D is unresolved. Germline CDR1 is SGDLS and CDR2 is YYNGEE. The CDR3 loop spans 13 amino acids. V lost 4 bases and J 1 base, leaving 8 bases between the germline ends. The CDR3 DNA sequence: TGTGCCAGCAGCCAAGCGCCCCAAGAGACCCAGTACTTC. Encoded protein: CASSQAPQETQYF.

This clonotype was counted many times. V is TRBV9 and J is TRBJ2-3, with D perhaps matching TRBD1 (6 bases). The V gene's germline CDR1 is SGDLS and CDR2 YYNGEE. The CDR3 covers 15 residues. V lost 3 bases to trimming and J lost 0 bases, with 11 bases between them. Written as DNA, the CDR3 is TGTGCCAGCAGCGCAACCGGACAGAGCACAGATACGCAGTATTTT. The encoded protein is CASSATGQSTDTQYF.

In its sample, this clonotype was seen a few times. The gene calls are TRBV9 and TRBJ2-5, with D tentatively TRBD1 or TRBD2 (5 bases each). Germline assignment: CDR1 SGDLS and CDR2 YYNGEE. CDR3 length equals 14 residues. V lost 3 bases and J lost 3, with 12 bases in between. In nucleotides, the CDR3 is TGTGCCAGCAGCGGGGGGAGCTGGAAAGAGACCCAGTACTTC. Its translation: CASSGGSWKETQYF.

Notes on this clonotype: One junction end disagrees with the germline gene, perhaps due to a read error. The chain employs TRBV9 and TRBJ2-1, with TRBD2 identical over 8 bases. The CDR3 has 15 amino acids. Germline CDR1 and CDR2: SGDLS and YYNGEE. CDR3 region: CASSVEAGVIHEQIF. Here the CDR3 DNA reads TGTGCCAGCAGCGTAGAAGCGGGGGTCATTCATGAGCAGATCTTC.